The 5 T cell receptor beta chains reported below all come from one sample, sequenced in a study of cytomegalovirus exposure and HLA in healthy donors. Sequencing used immunoSEQ multiplex PCR; TCRdb keeps in-frame clones, though not all of them. The sample lists about 300,000 clones, approximately 90% occurring once. The source material was PBMCs. The receptors stem from a woman between 18 and 30 years old in good health and CMV-seronegative.

The CDR3 reads CASSVGGGYYEQYF. As DNA, the CDR3 is TGTGCCAGCAGCGTAGGAGGGGGCTACTACGAGCAGTACTTC. The rearrangement uses TRBV7-8 and TRBJ2-7, with a weak D call TRBD1 (7 bases). The V end lost 5 bases, the J end lost 3 bases, and 14 bases lay between the germline ends. This CDR3 has 14 amino acids. Germline assignment: CDR1 SGHVS and CDR2 FQNEAQ.

A remark on this clone: Other DNA sequences from this sample encode an identical CDR3 as well. The chain recombines TRBV5-1 with TRBJ1-1, with TRBD1 identical over 7 bases. This CDR3 region has 15 residues. V was clipped by 0 bases and J by 0 bases; unmatched bases: 2. CDR1 and CDR2 (germline): SGHRS, YFSETQ. Here the CDR3 reads CASSLGQGMNTEAFF. CDR3 DNA: TGCGCCAGCAGCTTGGGACAGGGAATGAACACTGAAGCTTTCTTT.

The rearrangement joins TRBV11-2 to TRBJ2-7; possibly TRBD1 for D (6 bases). From germline, CDR1 is SGHAT and CDR2 FQNNGV. The CDR3 consists of 18 residues. Trimming took 0 bases from V and 0 from J, leaving 18 bases between them. In DNA, the CDR3 is TGTGCCAGCAGCTTAGAGGGGGCGAGAGGGGGAGTCTCCTACGAGCAGTACTTC. Protein: CASSLEGARGGVSYEQYF.

This chain uses TRBV14 with TRBJ2-2; 13 positions agree with TRBD2. V lost 2 bases, J lost 6 bases, and 6 bases stayed unmatched. Germline CDR1 is SGHDN and CDR2 is FVKESK. This CDR3 region has 17 residues. CDR3 DNA sequence: TGTGCCAGCAGCCAACCCTCCGGACTAGCGGGAGCCGGGGAGCTGTTTTTT. It translates to CASSQPSGLAGAGELFF.

This chain connects TRBV6-5 to TRBJ1-1, with no clear D. This CDR3 is 15 amino acids long. Germline loops: CDR1 MNHEY, CDR2 SVGAGI. V was shortened by 3 bases and J by 2 bases, with 13 bases between the two germline ends. CDR3 bases: TGTGCCAGCAGTTATTGGGAGGCGTCAAACACTGAAGCTTTCTTT. The encoded protein is CASSYWEASNTEAFF.